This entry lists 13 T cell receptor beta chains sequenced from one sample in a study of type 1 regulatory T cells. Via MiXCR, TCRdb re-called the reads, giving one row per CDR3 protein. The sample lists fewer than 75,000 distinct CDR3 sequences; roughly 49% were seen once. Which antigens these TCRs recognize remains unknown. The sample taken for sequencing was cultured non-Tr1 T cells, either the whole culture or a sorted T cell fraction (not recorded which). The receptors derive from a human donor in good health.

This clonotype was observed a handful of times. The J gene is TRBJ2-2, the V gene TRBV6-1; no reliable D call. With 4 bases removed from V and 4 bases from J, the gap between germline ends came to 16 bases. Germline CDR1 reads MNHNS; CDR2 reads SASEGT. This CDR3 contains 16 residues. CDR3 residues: CASSVGRARSTGELFF. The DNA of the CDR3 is TGTGCCAGCAGTGTCGGCCGAGCCCGGAGCACCGGGGAGCTGTTTTTT.

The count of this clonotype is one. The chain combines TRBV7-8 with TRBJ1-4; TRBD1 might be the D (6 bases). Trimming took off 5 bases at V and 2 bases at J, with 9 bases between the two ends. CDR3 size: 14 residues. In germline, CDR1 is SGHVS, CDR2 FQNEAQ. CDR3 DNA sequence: TGTGCCAGCAGCCCTGGACAGACTAATGAAAAACTGTTTTTT. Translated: CASSPGQTNEKLFF.

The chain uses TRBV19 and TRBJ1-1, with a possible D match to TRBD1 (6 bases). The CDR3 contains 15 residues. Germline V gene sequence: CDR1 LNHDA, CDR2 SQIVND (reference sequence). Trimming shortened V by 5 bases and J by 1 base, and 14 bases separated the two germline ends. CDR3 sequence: CASSEMTTGNTEAFF. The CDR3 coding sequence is TGTGCCAGTAGTGAGATGACGACAGGGAACACTGAAGCTTTCTTT.

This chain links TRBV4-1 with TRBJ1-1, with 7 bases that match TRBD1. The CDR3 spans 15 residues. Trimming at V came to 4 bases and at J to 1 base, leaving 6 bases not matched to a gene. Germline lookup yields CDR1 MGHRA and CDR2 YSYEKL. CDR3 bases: TGCGCCAGCAGCCGACCGGGACAGCAGAACACTGAAGCTTTCTTT. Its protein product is CASSRPGQQNTEAFF.

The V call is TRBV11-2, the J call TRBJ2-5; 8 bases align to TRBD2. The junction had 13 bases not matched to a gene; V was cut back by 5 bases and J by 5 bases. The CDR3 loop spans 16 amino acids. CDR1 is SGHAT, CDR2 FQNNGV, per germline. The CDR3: CASSRVSGVAVETQYF. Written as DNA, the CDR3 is TGTGCCAGCAGCCGAGTTAGCGGGGTTGCCGTCGAGACCCAGTACTTC. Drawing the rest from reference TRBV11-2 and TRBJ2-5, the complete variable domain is EAGVAQSPRYKIIEKRQSVAFWCNPISGHATLYWYQQILGQGPKLLIQFQNNGVVDDSQLPKDRFSAERLKGVDSTLKIQPAKLEDSAVYLCASSRVSGVAVETQYFGPGTRLLVL.

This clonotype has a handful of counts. The CDR3 protein is CASSPPGQGVYSNQPQHF. The CDR3 DNA reads as TGTGCCAGCAGTCCTCCGGGACAGGGGGTGTATAGCAATCAGCCCCAGCATTTT. The chain has TRBV12-3 or TRBV12-4 and TRBJ1-5; 11 bases fit TRBD1. This CDR3 contains 18 residues. Losses at the gene ends were 5 bases for V and 0 bases for J; bases not matched to a gene: 9.

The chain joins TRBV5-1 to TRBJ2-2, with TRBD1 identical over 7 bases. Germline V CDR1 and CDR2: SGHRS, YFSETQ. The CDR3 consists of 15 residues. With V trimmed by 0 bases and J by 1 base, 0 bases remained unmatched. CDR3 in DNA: TGCGCCAGCAGCTTGGACAGGGGGAACACCGGGGAGCTGTTTTTT. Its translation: CASSLDRGNTGELFF.

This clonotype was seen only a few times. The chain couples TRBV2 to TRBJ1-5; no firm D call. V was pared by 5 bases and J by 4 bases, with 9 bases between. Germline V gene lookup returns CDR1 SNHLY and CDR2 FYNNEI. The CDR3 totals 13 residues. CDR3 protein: CASSLEHNQPQHF. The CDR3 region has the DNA TGTGCCAGCAGTCTAGAACATAATCAGCCCCAGCATTTT.

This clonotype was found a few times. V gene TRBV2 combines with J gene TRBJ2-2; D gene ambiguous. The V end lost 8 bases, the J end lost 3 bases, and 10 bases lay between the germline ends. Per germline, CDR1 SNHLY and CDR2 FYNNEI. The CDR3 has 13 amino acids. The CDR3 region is CASGHGDTGELFF. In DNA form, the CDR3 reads TGTGCCAGCGGTCATGGAGACACCGGGGAGCTGTTTTTT.

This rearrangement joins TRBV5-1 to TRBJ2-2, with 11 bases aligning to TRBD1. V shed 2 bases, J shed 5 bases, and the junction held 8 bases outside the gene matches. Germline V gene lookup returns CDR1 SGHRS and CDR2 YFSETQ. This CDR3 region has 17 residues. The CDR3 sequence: CASSFQPGQGATGELFF. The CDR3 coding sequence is TGCGCCAGCAGCTTTCAACCCGGACAGGGGGCAACCGGGGAGCTGTTTTTT.

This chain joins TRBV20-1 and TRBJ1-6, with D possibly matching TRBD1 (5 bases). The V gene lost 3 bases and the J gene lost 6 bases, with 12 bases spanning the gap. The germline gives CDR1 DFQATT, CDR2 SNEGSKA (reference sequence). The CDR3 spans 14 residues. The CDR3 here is CSARAGTSNSPLHF. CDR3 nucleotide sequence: TGCAGTGCTAGGGCCGGGACCTCTAATTCACCCCTCCACTTT.

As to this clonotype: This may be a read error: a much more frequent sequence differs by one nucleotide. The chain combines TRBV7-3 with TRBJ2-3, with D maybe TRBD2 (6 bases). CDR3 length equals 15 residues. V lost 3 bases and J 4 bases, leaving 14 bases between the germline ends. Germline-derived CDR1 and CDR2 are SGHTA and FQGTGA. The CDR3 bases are TGTGCCAGCAGCTTTAGCCTGGGAGGCTCAGATACGCAGTATTTT. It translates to CASSFSLGGSDTQYF.

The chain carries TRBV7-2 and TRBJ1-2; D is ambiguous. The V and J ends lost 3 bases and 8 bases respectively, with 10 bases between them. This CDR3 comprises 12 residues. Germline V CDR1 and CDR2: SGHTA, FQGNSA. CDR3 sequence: CASSFGRPGYTF. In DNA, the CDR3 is TGTGCCAGCAGCTTTGGTCGACCCGGCTACACCTTC.